Included here is one T cell receptor beta chain sequence, with context. Its antigen remains unidentified. The record originates from a study of cytotoxic CD8 clonotypes in ibrutinib-treated CLL. There are 14 residues in the CDR3. The germline V and J ends were trimmed by 1 base and 6 bases, with 12 bases remaining between them. CDR1 is LNHDA, CDR2 SQIVND, per germline (reference sequence). Points from the study as a whole: There were few public clonotypes, and on treatment they contracted or stayed stable.

The repertoire was sequenced with immunoSEQ multiplex PCR; TCRdb's copy has only in-frame clones and lacks some. The sample contains roughly 220,000 clones, just over 70% of which appear only once. The genes are TRBV19 and TRBJ1-2; D ambiguous. This sequence originates from a human donor with chronic lymphocytic leukemia. Sequenced material: PBMCs, taken after 12 months of ibrutinib treatment. CDR3 nucleotide sequence: TGTGCCAGTAGTATAGTGGCGGATATACATGGCTACACCTTC. The encoded protein is CASSIVADIHGYTF.